The clone carrying this T cell receptor (beta chain) was seen only a few times. No antigen is known for it. The TCR library protocol was used to attach unique molecular identifiers. These identifiers were attached to individual cDNA molecules. Via MiXCR, TCRdb re-called the 5' RACE reads, giving one row per CDR3 protein. This table holds tens of thousands of distinct CDR3 sequences, 8.5% to 10% found once. This sample is part of a study of early T cells in non-severe SARS-CoV-2 infection. Study-level information: Chains stayed unpaired after sequencing of bulk RNA from unsorted whole blood.

Notes on the study in general: Matching with VDJdb favored anti-spike CD8 responses (missing private and CD4 specificities).

The sample comprised whole blood. The TCR was taken from an adult who was a healthcare worker with PCR-confirmed SARS-CoV-2 infection or an uninfected control (not recorded which).

DNA for the CDR3: TGTGCCAGCAGCTTAAGTTCCGTAGGGGCTAGCGGAACCTACGAGCAGTACTTC. It specifies CASSLSSVGASGTYEQYF. The chain is built from TRBV7-2 and TRBJ2-7, with 7 bases aligning to TRBD2. Looked up from germline, CDR1 is SGHTA and CDR2 is FQGNSA. V gave up 2 bases and J gave up 2 bases; unmatched junction bases: 15. This CDR3 is built from 18 residues.